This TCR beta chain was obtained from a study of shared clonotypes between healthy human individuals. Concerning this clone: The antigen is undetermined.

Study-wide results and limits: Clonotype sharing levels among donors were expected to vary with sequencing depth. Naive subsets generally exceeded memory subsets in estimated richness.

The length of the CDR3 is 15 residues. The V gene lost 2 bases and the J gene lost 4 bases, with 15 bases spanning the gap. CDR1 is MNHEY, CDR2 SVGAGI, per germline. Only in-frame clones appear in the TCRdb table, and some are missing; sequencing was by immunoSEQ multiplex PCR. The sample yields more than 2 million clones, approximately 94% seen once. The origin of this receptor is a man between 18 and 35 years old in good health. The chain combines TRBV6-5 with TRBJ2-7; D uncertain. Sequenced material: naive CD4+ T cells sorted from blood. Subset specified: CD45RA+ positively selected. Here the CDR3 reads CASSYTRGPLYEQYF. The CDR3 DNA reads TGTGCCAGCAGTTACACCCGAGGACCCTTGTACGAGCAGTACTTC.